Shown below are 30 T cell receptor beta chains from a single sample sequenced in a study of OX40 agonist ivuxolimab in advanced cancers. The assay was immunoSEQ multiplex PCR, and TCRdb's table has in-frame clones only and misses some. The data hold 55,000 to 80,000 clones, with roughly 81% observed a single time. Specimen: CD4+ or CD8+ T cells sorted from blood, collected in a trial of the OX40 agonist ivuxolimab. Every receptor here comes from an adult with an advanced solid tumor such as melanoma, head and neck, liver or kidney cancer.

This clone was detected once. J is TRBJ1-1 and V is TRBV5-1; D is undetermined. The CDR3 has 13 amino acids. The ends were cut back, 4 bases at V and 11 bases at J, with 18 bases in the middle. Germline values: CDR1 SGHRS, CDR2 YFSETQ. This CDR3 reads CASSIRAEREAFF. The CDR3, as DNA: TGCGCCAGCAGCATCCGGGCCGAGAGGGAGGCTTTCTTT.

The rearrangement joins TRBV5-1 to TRBJ1-1, with TRBD1 matching over 9 bases. Germline V gene sequence: CDR1 SGHRS, CDR2 YFSETQ. This CDR3 is 14 amino acids long. J was trimmed by 2 bases and V by 4 bases; bases with no gene match: 3. CDR3 sequence: CASSTGQGNTEAFF. CDR3 coding DNA: TGCGCCAGCAGCACGGGACAGGGTAACACTGAAGCTTTCTTT.

V and J are TRBV19 and TRBJ1-1, with D hard to call. Germline V CDR1 and CDR2: LNHDA, SQIVND (reference sequence). The CDR3 has 15 residues. Trimming left V 2 bases short and J 5 bases short, with 15 bases between. The CDR3 DNA is TGTGCCAGTAGTATATACAGTTCGCGGGCAACTGAAGCTTTCTTT. It is translated as CASSIYSSRATEAFF.

Regarding this clone: The conserved phenylalanine or tryptophan is not found at the CDR3 terminus, so this likely reflects a read error. V is TRBV7-2 and J is TRBJ2-7, with 9 bases aligning to TRBD1. CDR1 SGHTA and CDR2 FQGNSA come from the germline V gene. The CDR3 is 16 amino acids. The V gene end was trimmed by 4 bases and the J gene end by 3 bases; junction bases not matched to a gene: 10. CDR3 region: CASSSGYRGRFYEQYL. The CDR3 coding sequence is TGTGCCAGCAGCTCCGGATACAGGGGGCGCTTCTACGAGCAGTACCTC.

This chain links TRBV2 with TRBJ2-5; possible D gene TRBD1, 6 bases. Deletions cut 8 bases from V and 5 bases from J, with 18 bases between. CDR3 length: 14 amino acids. Germline CDR1 SNHLY, CDR2 FYNNEI. The CDR3 protein is CASDRGAGVETQYF. Here the CDR3 DNA reads TGTGCCAGCGATCGGGGTGCAGGGGTTGAGACCCAGTACTTC.

Written as DNA, the CDR3 is TGTGCCAGCAGCTGGGAGCCACGGACTAGCGGGAGACCGCAGGTTGAGCAGTTCTTC. Amino acids: CASSWEPRTSGRPQVEQFF. V gene TRBV11-3 combines with J gene TRBJ2-1; 13 bases are shared with TRBD2. The CDR3 sequence is 19 residues long. Germline trimming cut 4 bases from V and 9 bases from J; bases unmatched to any gene: 18. CDR1 and CDR2 (germline): SGHNT, YENEEA.

This sequence joins TRBV6-5 and TRBJ1-5, with D perhaps matching TRBD1 (5 bases). V was pared by 7 bases and J by 4 bases, with 11 bases between. The CDR3 runs to 13 residues. Germline lookup yields CDR1 MNHEY and CDR2 SVGAGI. CDR3 sequence reads: CASIQRGNQPQHF. The CDR3 nucleotides are TGTGCCAGCATCCAACGGGGGAATCAGCCCCAGCATTTT.

V gene TRBV4-1 combines with J gene TRBJ1-2, with D perhaps matching TRBD1 (5 bases). This CDR3 comprises 17 residues. V lost 3 bases to trimming and J lost 2 bases, with 19 bases between them. From germline, CDR1 is MGHRA and CDR2 YSYEKL. CDR3 nucleotide sequence: TGCGCCAGCAGCCAGGATTGGGGGACGGTAGGAAACTATGGCTACACCTTC. Translation gives CASSQDWGTVGNYGYTF.

The V call is TRBV18, the J call TRBJ2-3; D gene unclear. V shed 4 bases and J shed 0 bases, with 8 bases lying between them. This CDR3 region has 14 residues. CDR1 is KGHSH and CDR2 is LQKENI in the germline V gene. This CDR3 is CASSLAGSTDTQYF. CDR3 sequence (DNA): TGTGCCAGCTCACTGGCTGGAAGCACAGATACGCAGTATTTT.

The chain combines TRBV5-1 with TRBJ1-2; no definite D call. Germline CDR1 is SGHRS and CDR2 is YFSETQ. V was shortened by 0 bases and J by 8 bases, with 11 bases between the two germline ends. The CDR3 extends over 13 amino acids. The CDR3 DNA is TGCGCCAGCAGCTTGGACGGTATCGGGGGCTACACCTTC. The encoded protein is CASSLDGIGGYTF.

The V gene is TRBV10-3, the J gene TRBJ1-3; D ambiguous. The CDR3 length is 16 residues. CDR1 is ENHRY, CDR2 SYGVKD, per germline. V was shortened by 0 bases and J by 4 bases, with 13 bases between the two germline ends. CDR3: CAISESGSYIGNTIYF. The CDR3 region has the DNA TGTGCCATCAGTGAGTCGGGCAGTTATATCGGAAACACCATATATTTT.

V is TRBV5-5 and J is TRBJ1-2; D might be TRBD1 (5 bases). V was clipped by 0 bases and J by 5 bases, with 11 bases between them. Germline CDR1 reads SGHKS; CDR2 reads YYEKEE (reference sequence). The CDR3 length is 14 residues. The CDR3 DNA sequence: TGTGCCAGCAGCTTGGCTCGGGGGGAGTATGGCTACACCTTC. This translates into CASSLARGEYGYTF.

The CDR3 region is CASHGRNYGYTF. DNA for the CDR3: TGTGCCAGCCACGGACGGAACTATGGCTACACCTTC. This chain joins TRBV28 and TRBJ1-2; D is unclear. The V end lost 8 bases, the J end lost 2 bases, and 9 bases lay between the germline ends. The CDR3 consists of 12 residues. Germline CDR1 and CDR2: MDHEN and SYDVKM.

The count of this clone is one. The chain uses TRBV6-5 and TRBJ2-3, with TRBD2 identical over 13 bases. Germline V gene data show CDR1 as MNHEY and CDR2 as SVGAGI. V was clipped by 6 bases and J by 5 bases; unmatched bases: 2. This CDR3 is 14 amino acids long. CDR3 DNA: TGTGCCAGCAGCTGGACTAGCGGGGGAGATACGCAGTATTTT. Its protein product is CASSWTSGGDTQYF.

This chain connects TRBV5-4 to TRBJ2-2; D may be TRBD2 (5 bases). The CDR3 is 13 residues long. Per the germline V gene, CDR1 is SGHNT and CDR2 is YYREEE (reference sequence). The V end lost 3 bases, the J end lost 6 bases, and 9 bases lay between the germline ends. The CDR3 is CASSSLGPGELFF. Here the CDR3 DNA reads TGTGCCAGCAGCTCACTAGGTCCCGGGGAGCTGTTTTTT.

This clone was counted a single time. V gene TRBV6-4 combines with J gene TRBJ2-3, with D hard to call. CDR3 size: 16 residues. The V gene lost 0 bases and the J gene lost 1 base, with 11 bases spanning the gap. The germline CDR1 and CDR2 sequences are MRHNA and SNTAGT. The CDR3 region has the DNA TGTGCCAGCAGTGACTCAGGCGGTATCGGCACAGATACGCAGTATTTT. Protein product: CASSDSGGIGTDTQYF.

The count of this clone is one. The V call is TRBV28, the J call TRBJ1-6, with 7 nucleotides matching TRBD1. Germline V lookup: CDR1 MDHEN, CDR2 SYDVKM. This CDR3 has 16 amino acids. J was trimmed by 7 bases and V by 3 bases; bases with no gene match: 9. CDR3 DNA: TGTGCCAGCAGTTTCAACAGGGGTCGAAACAATTCACCCCTCCACTTT. Its translation: CASSFNRGRNNSPLHF.

V is TRBV5-1 and J is TRBJ1-2, with D uncertain. The CDR3 runs to 13 residues. The germline gives CDR1 SGHRS, CDR2 YFSETQ. V was cut by 4 bases and J by 4 bases, with 11 bases left in between. CDR3 coding DNA: TGCGCCAGCAGCCCGGACGCGATCTATGGCTACACCTTC. Amino acid sequence: CASSPDAIYGYTF.

The chain carries TRBV27 and TRBJ2-5, with D perhaps TRBD1 (5 bases). Germline V gene lookup returns CDR1 MNHEY and CDR2 SMNVEV (reference sequence). The CDR3 covers 15 residues. Trimming removed 5 bases at V and 1 base at J, with 14 bases between. The CDR3 loop is CASSQSRQPQETQYF. CDR3 in DNA: TGTGCCAGCAGTCAAAGTAGACAGCCCCAAGAGACCCAGTACTTC.

The rearrangement links TRBV14 to TRBJ2-1; no firm D call. The V and J ends lost 2 bases and 9 bases respectively, with 11 bases between them. This CDR3 region has 13 residues. Germline V gene sequence: CDR1 SGHDN, CDR2 FVKESK. The CDR3 here is CASSQWEEGEQFF. The DNA for the CDR3 is TGTGCCAGCAGCCAATGGGAAGAAGGTGAGCAGTTCTTC.

The chain couples TRBV7-9 to TRBJ2-2, with 9 bases fitting TRBD1. The CDR3 has 16 residues. Germline CDR1 reads SEHNR; CDR2 reads FQNEAQ (reference sequence). After removal of 5 bases from V and 2 bases from J, the junction contained 6 bases not matched to a gene. The CDR3 loop is CASSHLDRGNTGELFF. CDR3 nucleotide sequence: TGTGCCAGCAGCCATTTGGACAGGGGAAACACCGGGGAGCTGTTTTTT.

This chain connects TRBV27 to TRBJ2-5; 9 bases are a match to TRBD1. The CDR3 is 15 residues long. The germline V gene has CDR1 MNHEY and CDR2 SMNVEV (reference sequence). J lost 8 bases, V lost 4 bases, and 11 bases had no gene match. For the CDR3, the DNA is TGTGCCAGCAGTTCCTCGGGACAGGGCCGGGGAACCCAGTACTTC. Translating gives CASSSSGQGRGTQYF.

This clone was counted a single time. The chain has TRBV5-1 and TRBJ2-1; 10 bases fit TRBD2. V was clipped by 3 bases and J by 5 bases; unmatched bases: 5. The CDR3 runs 15 residues. Germline V gives CDR1 SGHRS, CDR2 YFSETQ. Here the CDR3 reads CASSSSGSTNNEQFF. CDR3 coding DNA: TGCGCCAGCAGCTCTAGCGGGAGTACAAACAATGAGCAGTTCTTC.

This clone has more than one count but fewer than ten. V usage is TRBV7-3 and J usage is TRBJ2-7; 9 bases fit TRBD2. V gave up 2 bases and J gave up 2 bases; unmatched junction bases: 4. In germline, CDR1 is SGHTA, CDR2 FQGTGA. This CDR3 is 15 amino acids long. CDR3 in amino acids: CASSLGAGGAYEQYF. The CDR3 region has the DNA TGTGCCAGCAGCTTAGGAGCGGGGGGTGCCTACGAGCAGTACTTC.

The genes are TRBV7-2 and TRBJ1-4; 7 nucleotides agree with TRBD1. This CDR3 region has 13 residues. CDR1 is SGHTA, CDR2 FQGNSA, per germline. The junction had 4 bases not matched to a gene; V was cut back by 9 bases and J by 3 bases. CDR3 sequence (DNA): TGTGCCAGTAGACAGGGAGCTAATGAAAAACTGTTTTTT. This translates into CASRQGANEKLFF.

This clone occurred a few times. The V call is TRBV6-5, the J call TRBJ2-7, with D possibly being TRBD2 (6 bases). The germline V gene has CDR1 MNHEY and CDR2 SVGAGI. The CDR3 is made up of 15 amino acids. V shed 6 bases and J shed 7 bases, with 22 bases lying between them. The CDR3 spells CASSPDSTGGREQYF. In DNA form, the CDR3 reads TGTGCCAGCAGCCCAGACAGCACCGGGGGTCGGGAGCAGTACTTC.

The chain combines TRBV18 with TRBJ2-1, with 8 bases aligning to TRBD1. V lost 3 bases, J lost 5 bases, and 18 bases stayed unmatched. The CDR3 spans 19 residues. The germline V gene encodes CDR1 KGHSH and CDR2 LQKENI. The chain's CDR3 is CASSPPLGQGGGYDNEQFF. The CDR3 bases are TGTGCCAGCTCACCCCCCCTAGGACAGGGTGGGGGGTACGACAATGAGCAGTTCTTC.

The CDR3 nucleotides are TGTGCCAGCAGAGGACTAGCGGGAGAGGACGAGCAGTACTTC. Its translation: CASRGLAGEDEQYF. The chain recombines TRBV6-5 with TRBJ2-7; 13 bases fit TRBD2. The CDR3 contains 14 residues. Unmatched junction bases numbered 4, after V lost 6 bases and J lost 5 bases. Germline V lookup: CDR1 MNHEY, CDR2 SVGAGI.

This clone was picked up one time. The V gene is TRBV9, the J gene TRBJ2-1; D call uncertain. With 2 bases removed from V and 0 bases from J, the gap between germline ends came to 21 bases. Germline CDR1 SGDLS, CDR2 YYNGEE. This CDR3 comprises 19 residues. The CDR3 region is CASSVRGGLGRSSYNEQFF. The DNA for the CDR3 is TGTGCCAGCAGCGTCAGAGGCGGCTTAGGCCGAAGCTCCTACAATGAGCAGTTCTTC.

Comment on this clone: One end of the junction fails to match germline, which may point to a read error. The chain joins TRBV14 to TRBJ2-2; possibly TRBD1 for D (5 bases). The CDR3 extends over 16 amino acids. Germline V gene data show CDR1 as SGHDN and CDR2 as FVKESK. The CDR3, as DNA: TGTGCCAGCAGGCAAGGGCAGGGTCGAGGTCCCGGGGAGCTGTTTTTT. Protein: CASRQGQGRGPGELFF.